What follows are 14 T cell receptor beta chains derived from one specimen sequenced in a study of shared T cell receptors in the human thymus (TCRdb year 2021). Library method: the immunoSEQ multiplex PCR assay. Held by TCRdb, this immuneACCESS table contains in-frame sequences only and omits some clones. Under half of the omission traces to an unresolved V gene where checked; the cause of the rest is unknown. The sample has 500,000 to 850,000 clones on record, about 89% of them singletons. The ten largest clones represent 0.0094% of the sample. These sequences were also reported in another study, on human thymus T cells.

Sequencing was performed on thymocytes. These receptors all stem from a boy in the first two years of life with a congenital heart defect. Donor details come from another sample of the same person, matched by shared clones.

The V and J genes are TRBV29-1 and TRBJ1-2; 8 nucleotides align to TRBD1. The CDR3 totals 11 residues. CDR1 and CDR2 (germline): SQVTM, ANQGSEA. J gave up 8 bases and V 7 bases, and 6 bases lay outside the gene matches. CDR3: CSDGQGKGYTF. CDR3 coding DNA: TGCAGCGACGGACAGGGAAAAGGCTACACCTTC.

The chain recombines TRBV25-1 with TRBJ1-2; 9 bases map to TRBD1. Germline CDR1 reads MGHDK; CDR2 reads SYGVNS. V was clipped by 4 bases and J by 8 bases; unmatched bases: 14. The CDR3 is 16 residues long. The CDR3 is CASSGRARDRDEGYTF. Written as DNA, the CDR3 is TGTGCCAGCAGTGGGCGGGCCCGGGACAGGGATGAAGGCTACACCTTC.

The CDR3 reads CASSLRTGGVSGANVLTF. Here the CDR3 DNA reads TGTGCCAGCAGTTTGCGGACAGGGGGTGTCTCTGGGGCCAACGTCCTGACTTTC. The genes are TRBV7-9 and TRBJ2-6, with 10 bases matching TRBD1. The CDR3 length is 18 residues. The germline V gene encodes CDR1 SEHNR and CDR2 FQNEAQ (reference sequence). The V and J ends lost 6 bases and 0 bases, in that order; junction bases with no gene match: 8.

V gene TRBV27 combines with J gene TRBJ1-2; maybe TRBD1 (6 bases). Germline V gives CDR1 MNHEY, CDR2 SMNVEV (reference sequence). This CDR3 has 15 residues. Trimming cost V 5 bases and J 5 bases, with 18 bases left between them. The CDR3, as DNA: TGTGCCAGCAGTCCTCGGGGGGGGGCGGGTTATGGCTACACCTTC. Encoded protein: CASSPRGGAGYGYTF.

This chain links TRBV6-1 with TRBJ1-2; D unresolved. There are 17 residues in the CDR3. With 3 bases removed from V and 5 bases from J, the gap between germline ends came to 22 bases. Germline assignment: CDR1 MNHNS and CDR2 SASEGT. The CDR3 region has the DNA TGTGCCAGCAGTGAGGGGAGTATTGGACCGAGATATTATGGCTACACCTTC. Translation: CASSEGSIGPRYYGYTF.

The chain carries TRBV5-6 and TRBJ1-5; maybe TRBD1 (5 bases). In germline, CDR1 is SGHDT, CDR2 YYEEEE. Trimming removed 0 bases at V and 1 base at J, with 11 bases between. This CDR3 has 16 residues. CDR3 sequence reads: CASSLGPDRSNQPQHF. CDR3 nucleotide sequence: TGTGCCAGCAGCTTGGGACCCGACAGAAGCAATCAGCCCCAGCATTTT.

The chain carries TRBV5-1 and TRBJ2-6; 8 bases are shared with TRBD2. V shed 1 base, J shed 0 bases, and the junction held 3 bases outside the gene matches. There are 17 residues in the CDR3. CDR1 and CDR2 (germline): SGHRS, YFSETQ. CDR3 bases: TGCGCCAGCAGCTTGACTAGCGGAGACTCTGGGGCCAACGTCCTGACTTTC. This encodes CASSLTSGDSGANVLTF.

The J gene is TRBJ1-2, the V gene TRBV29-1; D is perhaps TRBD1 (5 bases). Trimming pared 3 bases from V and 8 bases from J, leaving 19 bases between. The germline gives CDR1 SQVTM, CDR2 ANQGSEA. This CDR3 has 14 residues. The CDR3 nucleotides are TGCAGCGTTGACTGGCGGACAAGCAAACTGGGCTACACCTTC. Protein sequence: CSVDWRTSKLGYTF.

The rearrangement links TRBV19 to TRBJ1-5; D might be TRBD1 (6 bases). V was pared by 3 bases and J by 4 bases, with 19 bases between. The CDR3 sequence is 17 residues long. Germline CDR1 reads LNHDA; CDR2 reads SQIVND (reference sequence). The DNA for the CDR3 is TGTGCCAGTAGTATTCCTAAGGGGGGGGGCCCTAATCAGCCCCAGCATTTT. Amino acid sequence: CASSIPKGGGPNQPQHF.

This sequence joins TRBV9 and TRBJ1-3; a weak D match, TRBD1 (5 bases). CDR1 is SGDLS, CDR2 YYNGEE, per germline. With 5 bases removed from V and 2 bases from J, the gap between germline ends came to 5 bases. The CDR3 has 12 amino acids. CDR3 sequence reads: CASRGPGNTIYF. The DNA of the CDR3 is TGTGCCAGCAGGGGGCCTGGAAACACCATATATTTT.

The CDR3 DNA reads TGCGCCAGCAGCTTGGGGCCTTCGGGACAGACGATCTCTGGAAACACCATATATTTT. Translation: CASSLGPSGQTISGNTIYF. V usage is TRBV5-1 and J usage is TRBJ1-3; 7 bases are a match to TRBD1. The V gene end was trimmed by 0 bases and the J gene end by 0 bases; junction bases not matched to a gene: 12. Germline V CDR1 and CDR2: SGHRS, YFSETQ. The CDR3 runs 19 residues.

The CDR3 region has the DNA TGTGCCAGCAGCTCAAACCCGACAGCTGAAGCTTTCTTT. It encodes CASSSNPTAEAFF. The chain joins TRBV13 to TRBJ1-1, with D perhaps matching TRBD1 (5 bases). Per the germline V gene, CDR1 is PRHDT and CDR2 is FYEKMQ (reference sequence). The length of the CDR3 is 13 residues. V was shortened by 4 bases and J by 6 bases, with 12 bases between the two germline ends.

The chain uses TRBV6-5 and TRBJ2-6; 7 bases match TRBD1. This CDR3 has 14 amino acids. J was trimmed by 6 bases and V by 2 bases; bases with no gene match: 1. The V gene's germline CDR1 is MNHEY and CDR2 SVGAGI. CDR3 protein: CASSYGQAANVLTF. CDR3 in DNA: TGTGCCAGCAGTTACGGACAGGCGGCCAACGTCCTGACTTTC.

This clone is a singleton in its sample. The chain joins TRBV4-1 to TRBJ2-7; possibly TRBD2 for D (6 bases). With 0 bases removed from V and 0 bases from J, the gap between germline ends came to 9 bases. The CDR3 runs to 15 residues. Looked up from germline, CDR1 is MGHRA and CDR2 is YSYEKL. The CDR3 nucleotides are TGCGCCAGCAGCCAAGAGACTAGGGCCTCCTACGAGCAGTACTTC. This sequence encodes CASSQETRASYEQYF.